This T cell receptor beta chain appears in the sequencing data of a study of regulatory T cells in long-lasting Graves disease. Study conclusions and caveats: It was in persistent disease that TRBV28, TRBJ1-2 and TRBJ2-5 were favored.

This clonotype has only a few counts. As yet, its antigen is unknown. Germline loops: CDR1 SEHNR, CDR2 FQNEAQ (reference sequence). J lost 1 base, V lost 5 bases, and 7 bases had no gene match. The CDR3 totals 16 residues. Regarding time point: newly diagnosed GD, antithyroid drugs for less than 3 months. The TCR library was made from RNA that had been extracted from PBMCs in TRIzol. CDR3 regions were amplified by Arm-PCR using iRepertoire HTBI primers to build TCR beta libraries. TCRdb reprocessed the multiplex PCR reads with MiXCR, giving one entry per CDR3 protein. The sample yields about 350,000 distinct CDR3 sequences, approximately 16% seen once. The same data also went into a second study, on T cells in Graves' hyperthyroidism and ophthalmopathy. Turning to that study: Used for diagnoses were clinical symptoms, serum thyroxine and TRAb, thyroid ultrasound and orbital computed tomography.

The chain uses TRBV7-9 and TRBJ2-4; 8 nucleotides align to TRBD2. The starting material was peripheral blood mononuclear cells (PBMCs), obtained at new diagnosis, from a patient treated with antithyroid drugs. This TCR was recovered from a man between 35 and 55 years old with Graves disease. CDR3 DNA sequence: TGTGCCAGCAGCCGCCACCCGGGGGGGGCCAAAAACATTCAGTACTTC. It encodes CASSRHPGGAKNIQYF. The whole variable domain, remainder taken from reference TRBV7-9 and TRBJ2-4, is DTGVSQNPRHKITKRGQNVTFRCDPISEHNRLYWYRQTLGQGPEFLTYFQNEAQLEKSRLLSDRFSAERPKGSFSTLEIQRTEQGDSAMYLCASSRHPGGAKNIQYFGAGTRLSVL.